Presented here are 19 T cell receptor beta chains from one specimen sequenced in a study of shared clonotypes between healthy human individuals. This table comes from immunoSEQ multiplex PCR, and its TCRdb copy is limited to in-frame clones, with some not included. The sample contains about a million clones, 60% to 85% of which appear only once. The sample comprised memory CD4+ T cells from PBMCs. As to subset: CD45RA-negative fraction. These receptors originate from a man younger than 30 in good health. Some clones in this sample may be carry-over from other donors' samples.

The V call is TRBV7-2, the J call TRBJ2-7; 7 nucleotides agree with TRBD2. The CDR3 length is 15 residues. V lost 1 base, J lost 2 bases, and 5 bases stayed unmatched. The germline V gene encodes CDR1 SGHTA and CDR2 FQGNSA. DNA for the CDR3: TGTGCCAGCAGCTTAGGGGTAGCGGGCACCTACGAGCAGTACTTC. This sequence encodes CASSLGVAGTYEQYF.

V gene TRBV5-1 combines with J gene TRBJ1-1, with TRBD1 identical over 7 bases. Losses at the gene ends were 3 bases for V and 4 bases for J; bases not matched to a gene: 15. CDR3 size: 17 residues. Germline-derived CDR1 and CDR2 are SGHRS and YFSETQ. As DNA, the CDR3 is TGCGCCAGCAGCTCGGGGAGAATACAGGGGTCTAGCACTGAAGCTTTCTTT. Protein sequence: CASSSGRIQGSSTEAFF. The whole variable domain, filled in from reference TRBV5-1 and TRBJ1-1, reads KAGVTQTPRYLIKTRGQQVTLSCSPISGHRSVSWYQQTPGQGLQFLFEYFSETQRNKGNFPGRFSGRQFSNSRSEMNVSTLELGDSALYLCASSSGRIQGSSTEAFFGQGTRLTVV.

This sequence joins TRBV7-3 and TRBJ2-3, with 9 bases matching TRBD2. The CDR3 is 16 amino acids. Germline V gene sequence: CDR1 SGHTA, CDR2 FQGTGA. V dropped 1 base and J dropped 7; count of bases not matched to a gene: 9. CDR3 protein: CASSLKAGGGLNTQYF. CDR3 nucleotide sequence: TGTGCCAGCAGCTTAAAAGCGGGGGGAGGTCTAAATACGCAGTATTTT.

The chain carries TRBV5-1 and TRBJ2-7; D gene uncertain. This CDR3 has 13 amino acids. Per the germline V gene, CDR1 is SGHRS and CDR2 is YFSETQ. V lost 4 bases and J 9 bases, leaving 17 bases between the germline ends. This CDR3 reads CASSPTGPELQYF. The DNA for the CDR3 is TGCGCCAGCAGCCCAACCGGGCCTGAGTTGCAGTACTTC. The whole variable domain, remainder taken from reference TRBV5-1 and TRBJ2-7, is KAGVTQTPRYLIKTRGQQVTLSCSPISGHRSVSWYQQTPGQGLQFLFEYFSETQRNKGNFPGRFSGRQFSNSRSEMNVSTLELGDSALYLCASSPTGPELQYFGPGTRLTVT.

The chain is built from TRBV9 and TRBJ2-6, with 13 bases aligning to TRBD2. The CDR3 is 18 residues long. V shed 3 bases, J shed 0 bases, and the junction held 3 bases outside the gene matches. Germline V lookup: CDR1 SGDLS, CDR2 YYNGEE. CDR3 nucleotide sequence: TGTGCCAGCAGCGGGACTAGCGGGGGTCACTCTGGGGCCAACGTCCTGACTTTC. Protein sequence: CASSGTSGGHSGANVLTF.

The rearrangement uses TRBV30 and TRBJ2-4, with no clear D. The CDR3 consists of 14 residues. The germline V gene encodes CDR1 GTSNPN and CDR2 SVGIG (reference sequence). V lost 5 bases to trimming and J lost 0 bases, with 11 bases between them. CDR3 region: CAWGRVIAKNIQYF. The CDR3 DNA sequence: TGTGCCTGGGGCCGGGTAATAGCCAAAAACATTCAGTACTTC.

This rearrangement joins TRBV6-1 to TRBJ1-1, with D uncertain. The CDR3 contains 15 residues. Trimming shortened V by 3 bases and J by 4 bases, and 15 bases separated the two germline ends. Germline V gene sequence: CDR1 MNHNS, CDR2 SASEGT. CDR3: CASSDRPNPSTEAFF. In nucleotides, the CDR3 is TGTGCCAGCAGTGACAGGCCCAACCCGAGCACTGAAGCTTTCTTT.

Points on this clone: A much larger clone is a single base away; this may be a read error. Other DNA sequences in this sample translate to the same CDR3. The chain uses TRBV5-1 and TRBJ2-5; D remains ambiguous. Per germline, CDR1 SGHRS and CDR2 YFSETQ. This CDR3 is 11 amino acids long. CDR3 protein: CASRITETQYF. The CDR3, as DNA: TGCGCCAGCAGAATTACAGAGACGCAGTACTTC.

The rearrangement joins TRBV9 to TRBJ2-7; perhaps TRBD2 as D (5 bases). This CDR3 comprises 14 residues. Trimming removed 0 bases at V and 3 bases at J, with 10 bases between. Germline CDR1 is SGDLS and CDR2 is YYNGEE. In nucleotides, the CDR3 is TGTGCCAGCAGCGTAGGGGAGCGTCGCTACGAGCAGTACTTC. Translating it yields CASSVGERRYEQYF.

The chain couples TRBV6-5 to TRBJ2-1; 7 bases align to TRBD2. V gave up 2 bases and J gave up 5 bases; unmatched junction bases: 6. The CDR3 extends over 15 amino acids. Germline lookup yields CDR1 MNHEY and CDR2 SVGAGI. The CDR3 nucleotides read TGTGCCAGCAGTTACACCTCTAGCGGAAACAATGAGCAGTTCTTC. Encoded protein: CASSYTSSGNNEQFF.

The table lists this clone with many counts. Distinct nucleotide sequences in the sample also encode this CDR3. The chain links TRBV7-2 to TRBJ2-1; D is uncertain. The CDR3 runs 13 residues. V gave up 5 bases and J gave up 0 bases, with 5 bases separating them. CDR1 and CDR2 (germline): SGHTA, FQGNSA. CDR3 amino acids: CASSRSSYNEQFF. The DNA of the CDR3 is TGTGCCAGCAGCAGGAGCTCCTACAATGAGCAGTTCTTC.

The chain has TRBV5-6 and TRBJ2-2; D may be TRBD1 or TRBD2 (5 bases each). Germline loops: CDR1 SGHDT, CDR2 YYEEEE. This CDR3 region has 15 residues. V was cut by 0 bases and J by 5 bases, with 11 bases left in between. In nucleotides, the CDR3 is TGTGCCAGCAGCTTGGGGATGGGGGAGACCGGGGAGCTGTTTTTT. This translates into CASSLGMGETGELFF.

The V gene is TRBV6-1, the J gene TRBJ1-5; 7 positions agree with TRBD1. This CDR3 is 14 amino acids long. The ends lost 2 bases at V and 7 bases at J; junction bases unmatched: 5. Germline V gene lookup returns CDR1 MNHNS and CDR2 SASEGT. The CDR3 region is CASSERGGGQPQHF. DNA for the CDR3: TGTGCCAGCAGTGAAAGAGGGGGCGGGCAGCCCCAGCATTTT.

The chain employs TRBV7-2 and TRBJ2-5; D not resolved. The germline gives CDR1 SGHTA, CDR2 FQGNSA. V was shortened by 4 bases and J by 3 bases, with 12 bases between the two germline ends. There are 14 residues in the CDR3. DNA of the CDR3: TGTGCCAGCAGCTCCACCTCGTGGGAAGAGACCCAGTACTTC. It specifies CASSSTSWEETQYF.

In its sample, this clone was seen a few times. The genes are TRBV9 and TRBJ2-1, with TRBD2 matching over 7 bases. Per germline, CDR1 SGDLS and CDR2 YYNGEE. The trim removed 4 bases at V and 0 bases at J, leaving 7 bases unmatched. The CDR3 totals 16 residues. The CDR3 region has the DNA TGTGCCAGCAGCTCCTCCCGCGGGAGCTCCTACAATGAGCAGTTCTTC. Translated: CASSSSRGSSYNEQFF. Variable domain in full (rest from reference TRBV9 and TRBJ2-1): DSGVTQTPKHLITATGQRVTLRCSPRSGDLSVYWYQQSLDQGLQFLIQYYNGEERAKGNILERFSAQQFPDLHSELNLSSLELGDSALYFCASSSSRGSSYNEQFFGPGTRLTVL.

The chain is built from TRBV28 and TRBJ2-1; 8 nucleotides match TRBD1. Germline trimming cut 4 bases from V and 2 bases from J; bases unmatched to any gene: 4. The CDR3 sequence is 15 residues long. CDR1 is MDHEN, CDR2 SYDVKM, per germline. The CDR3 is CASSSPGQAYNEQFF. The DNA of the CDR3 is TGTGCCAGCAGTTCCCCGGGACAGGCCTACAATGAGCAGTTCTTC.

The chain couples TRBV4-2 to TRBJ2-7; a weak D match, TRBD1 (6 bases). The CDR3 contains 16 residues. Trimming removed 5 bases from V and 2 bases from J, with 19 bases in between. CDR1 and CDR2 (germline): LGHNA, YNFKEQ. The DNA of the CDR3 is TGTGCCAGCAGCGTGGTGAGGGGACAATCCACCTACGAGCAGTACTTC. Protein product: CASSVVRGQSTYEQYF.

This clone appeared many times. V is TRBV4-2 and J is TRBJ2-1, with a possible D match to TRBD1 (7 bases). CDR3 length equals 15 residues. CDR1 and CDR2 from the germline V gene are LGHNA and YNFKEQ. Trimming removed 4 bases from V and 8 bases from J, with 18 bases in between. This chain's CDR3 is CASSPGTTRGDEQFF. In nucleotides, the CDR3 is TGTGCCAGCAGCCCCGGGACCACCAGGGGGGATGAGCAGTTCTTC.

The table lists this clone with a few counts. This chain uses TRBV7-9 with TRBJ1-5; possibly TRBD1 for D (5 bases). CDR1 and CDR2 from the germline V gene are SEHNR and FQNEAQ (reference sequence). This CDR3 contains 14 residues. Trimming cost V 0 bases and J 7 bases, with 10 bases left between them. The CDR3 DNA follows: TGTGCCAGCAGCTTAGCGGAGGGGCCCCAGCCCCAGCATTTT. The encoded protein is CASSLAEGPQPQHF.